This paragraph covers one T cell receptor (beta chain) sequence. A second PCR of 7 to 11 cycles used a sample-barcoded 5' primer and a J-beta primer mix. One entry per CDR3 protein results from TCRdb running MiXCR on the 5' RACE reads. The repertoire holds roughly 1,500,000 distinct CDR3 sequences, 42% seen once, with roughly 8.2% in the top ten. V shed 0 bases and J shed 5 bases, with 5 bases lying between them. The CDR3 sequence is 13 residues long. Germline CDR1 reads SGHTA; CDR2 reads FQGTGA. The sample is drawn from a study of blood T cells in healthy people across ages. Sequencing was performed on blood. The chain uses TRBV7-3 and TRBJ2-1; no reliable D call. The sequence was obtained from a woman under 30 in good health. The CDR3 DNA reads TGTGCCAGCAGCTTAACCAGGCACAATGAGCAGTTCTTC. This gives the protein CASSLTRHNEQFF.